This T cell receptor (beta chain) was obtained from a study of vaccination and CD4 T cells after COVID-19. Study-wide context: Convalescent donors were composed of six males and four females, of whom two were Hispanic. Stimulation used overlapping spike peptides from SARS-CoV-2, HCoV-NL63, HCoV-OC43 and HCoV-229E.

Treatment specified: roughly 10-day PBMC culture with coronavirus spike peptide pools or control peptides (ViraFEST assay). Samples of CD4+ T cells were obtained from the unexposed donor before the COVID-19 pandemic (2011-2018). Germline assignment: CDR1 MGHRA and CDR2 YSYEKL. V lost 0 bases to trimming and J lost 4 bases, with 15 bases between them. The CDR3 is 16 amino acids. Points on this clonotype: Its antigen is undetermined.

Scientists ran DNA taken from cultured CD4+ T cells through the Oncomine TCR Beta short-read assay for sequencing. MiXCR, applied by TCRdb to the PCR reads, yields one record per CDR3 protein. The sample holds about 1,200 distinct CDR3 sequences, more than 12% seen once. The clonotype was recovered from a human donor in good health. The rearrangement joins TRBV4-1 to TRBJ1-1; D uncertain. The material sequenced was CD4+ T cells from blood, cultured in vitro. DNA for the CDR3: TGCGCCAGCAGCCAAGATGTTAGGGCGCATGGCACTGAAGCTTTCTTT. Its protein product is CASSQDVRAHGTEAFF.